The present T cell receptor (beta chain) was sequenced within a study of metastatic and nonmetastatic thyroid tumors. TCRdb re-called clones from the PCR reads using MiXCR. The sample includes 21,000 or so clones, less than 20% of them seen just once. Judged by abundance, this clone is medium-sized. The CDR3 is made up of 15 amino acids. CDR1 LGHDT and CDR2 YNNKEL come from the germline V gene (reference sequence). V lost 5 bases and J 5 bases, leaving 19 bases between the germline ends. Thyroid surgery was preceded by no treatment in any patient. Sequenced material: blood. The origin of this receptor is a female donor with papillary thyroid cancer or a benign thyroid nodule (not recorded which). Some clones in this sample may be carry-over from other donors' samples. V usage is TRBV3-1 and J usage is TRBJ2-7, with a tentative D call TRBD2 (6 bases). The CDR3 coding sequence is TGTGCCAGCAGCGGGCGCGGGACGTCAGCGAACGAGCAGTACTTC. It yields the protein CASSGRGTSANEQYF.